This TCR beta chain was sequenced during a study of long-term antiretroviral therapy in people with HIV. Study findings and constraints: Repertoire composition at all time points was dominated by clones that had expanded before ART. Even long-term ART left TRB diversity below transplant donor controls, despite gains.

The libraries were made with immunoSEQ v3.0 at survey level. Sequencing was performed with immunoSEQ multiplex PCR; in TCRdb, only in-frame clones are kept and a portion is missing. This sample carries under 35,000 clones, about 95% of them seen once, and the ten largest clones take roughly 2.5%. With regard to this clone: What it binds is unknown.

The germline V gene has CDR1 MDHEN and CDR2 SYDVKM. V lost 2 bases, J lost 1 base, and 10 bases stayed unmatched. The CDR3 contains 18 residues. The study drew at least one pre-ART and at least two post-ART PBMC samples from every donor. Going into DNA extraction, samples held roughly 0.95-10 million cryopreserved PBMC. The sequencing here drew on unsorted PBMCs, taken approximately 6.8 years after starting antiretroviral therapy. The receptor's source is a man aged 25 to 40 with HIV. This sequence joins TRBV28 and TRBJ2-3; 9 bases are shared with TRBD2. DNA of the CDR3: TGTGCCAGCAGTTTAGCGGGAGGGCCCCGCCGGGGCACAGATACGCAGTATTTT. Protein: CASSLAGGPRRGTDTQYF. Complete variable domain (other parts from reference TRBV28 and TRBJ2-3): DVKVTQSSRYLVKRTGEKVFLECVQDMDHENMFWYRQDPGLGLRLIYFSYDVKMKEKGDIPEGYSVSREKKERFSLILESASTNQTSMYLCASSLAGGPRRGTDTQYFGPGTRLTVL.